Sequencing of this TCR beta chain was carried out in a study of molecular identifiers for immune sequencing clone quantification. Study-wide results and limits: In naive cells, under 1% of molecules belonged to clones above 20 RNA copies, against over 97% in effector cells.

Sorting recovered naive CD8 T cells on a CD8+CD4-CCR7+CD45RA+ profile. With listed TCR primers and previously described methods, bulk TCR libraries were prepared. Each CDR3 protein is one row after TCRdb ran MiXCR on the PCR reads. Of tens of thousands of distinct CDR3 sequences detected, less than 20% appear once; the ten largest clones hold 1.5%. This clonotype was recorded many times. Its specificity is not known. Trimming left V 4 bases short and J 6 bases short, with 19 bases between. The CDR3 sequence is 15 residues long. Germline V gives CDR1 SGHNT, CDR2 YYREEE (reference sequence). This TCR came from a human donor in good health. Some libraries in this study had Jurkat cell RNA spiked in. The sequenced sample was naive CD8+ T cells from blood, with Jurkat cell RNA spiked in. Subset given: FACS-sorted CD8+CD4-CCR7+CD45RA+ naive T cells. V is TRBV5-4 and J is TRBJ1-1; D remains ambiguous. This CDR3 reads CASSPWRNSAPEAFF. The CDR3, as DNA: TGTGCCAGCAGCCCGTGGAGGAACAGTGCCCCTGAAGCTTTCTTT.